This T cell receptor beta chain was captured by sequencing in a study of blood T cell repertoires in COVID-19. Across the whole study: Sample material is recorded as cDNA or gDNA derived from T cells, B-cell-depleted T cells, or PBMCs.

Methods used by the authors: Nucleated cell counts were estimated from reference gene primer amplification. The table came from immunoSEQ multiplex PCR; TCRdb's copy has only in-frame clones and leaves some out. The V and J calls and clone size are taken from that table; D and trimming were inferred from the DNA. The sample holds around 320,000 clones, almost 90% seen once. The V gene's germline CDR1 is MNHEY and CDR2 SVGAGI. With 4 bases removed from V and 3 bases from J, the gap between germline ends came to 12 bases. The length of the CDR3 is 14 residues. The study assigned cohorts using participant-reported clinical history.

This TCR derives from a woman younger than 30 with acute COVID-19. Material: PBMCs or T cells enriched from blood (not recorded which). The gene calls are TRBV6-5 and TRBJ1-1, with D unresolved. CDR3 sequence (DNA): TGTGCCAGCAGTTCCCGACACGGTGACACTGAAGCTTTCTTT. Residues: CASSSRHGDTEAFF.